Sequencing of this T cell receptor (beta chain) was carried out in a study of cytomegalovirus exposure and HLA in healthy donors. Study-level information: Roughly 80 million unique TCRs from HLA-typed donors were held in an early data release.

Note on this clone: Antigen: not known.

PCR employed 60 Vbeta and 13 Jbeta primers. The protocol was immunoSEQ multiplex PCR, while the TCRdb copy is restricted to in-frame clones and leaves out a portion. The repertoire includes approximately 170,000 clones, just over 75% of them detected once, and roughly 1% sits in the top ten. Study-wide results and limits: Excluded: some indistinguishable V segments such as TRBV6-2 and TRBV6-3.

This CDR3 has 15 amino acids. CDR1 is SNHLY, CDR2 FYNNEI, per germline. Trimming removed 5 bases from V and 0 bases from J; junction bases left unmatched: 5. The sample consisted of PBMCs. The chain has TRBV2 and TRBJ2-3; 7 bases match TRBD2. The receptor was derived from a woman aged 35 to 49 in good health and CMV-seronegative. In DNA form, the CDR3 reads TGTGCCAGCAGTTCTAGCGGAACTAGCACAGATACGCAGTATTTT. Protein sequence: CASSSSGTSTDTQYF.